This paragraph reports one TCR beta chain. The antigen is unknown. Through a sample-barcoded 5' primer and a J-beta primer mix, a second PCR was run for roughly 7 to 11 cycles. Every cDNA molecule carried a tag from a template-switch adaptor bearing 12 random nucleotides. Via MiXCR, TCRdb re-called the 5' RACE reads, giving one row per CDR3 protein. The sample has about 1.8 million distinct CDR3 sequences, 49% seen once. CDR1 and CDR2 from the germline V gene are KGHDR and SFDVKD. Trimming at V came to 5 bases and at J to 1 base, leaving 4 bases not matched to a gene. The CDR3 sequence is 15 residues long. These data originate in a study of blood T cells in healthy people across ages. The study's findings and limits: Age showed a roughly linear inverse relationship with TCR beta diversity per million T cells. TCR beta diversity tracked closely with naive T cell percentage.

The V and J genes are TRBV24-1 and TRBJ2-1, with 7 bases matching TRBD1. The TCR sequence derives from a woman in her 40s in good health. Sequenced input: blood. The CDR3 here is CATSVGTASYNEQFF. CDR3 coding DNA: TGTGCCACCAGTGTAGGGACAGCGTCCTACAATGAGCAGTTCTTC.